This T cell receptor beta chain was captured by sequencing in a study of blood T cell repertoires in COVID-19. Sequenced by immunoSEQ multiplex PCR; TCRdb stores in-frame clones only, minus some. The sample records 35,000 to 45,000 clones, 90% being singletons. The germline V gene has CDR1 SEHNR and CDR2 FQNEAQ (reference sequence). V lost 2 bases to trimming and J lost 1 base; unmatched junction nucleotides: 1. CDR3 size: 15 residues. Sequencing was carried out using peripheral blood. The chain is built from TRBV7-9 and TRBJ2-2; 7 positions agree with TRBD1. The TCR sequence derives from a man between 45 and 60 years old with active COVID-19. CDR3: CASSLRDRNTGELFF. CDR3 in DNA: TGTGCCAGCAGCTTACGGGACAGGAACACCGGGGAGCTGTTTTTT.